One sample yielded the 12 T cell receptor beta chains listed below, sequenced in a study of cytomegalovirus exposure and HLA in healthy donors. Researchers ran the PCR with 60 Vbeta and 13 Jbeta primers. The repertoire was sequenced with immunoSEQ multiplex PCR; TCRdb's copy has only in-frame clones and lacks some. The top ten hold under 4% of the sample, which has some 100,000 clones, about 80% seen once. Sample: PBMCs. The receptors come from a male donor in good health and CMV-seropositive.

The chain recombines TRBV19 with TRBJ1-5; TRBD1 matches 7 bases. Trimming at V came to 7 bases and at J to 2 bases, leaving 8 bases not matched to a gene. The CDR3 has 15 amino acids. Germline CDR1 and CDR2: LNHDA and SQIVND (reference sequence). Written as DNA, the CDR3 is TGTGCCAGTACCGACCCTGGACAGGGCAATCAGCCCCAGCATTTT. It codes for CASTDPGQGNQPQHF.

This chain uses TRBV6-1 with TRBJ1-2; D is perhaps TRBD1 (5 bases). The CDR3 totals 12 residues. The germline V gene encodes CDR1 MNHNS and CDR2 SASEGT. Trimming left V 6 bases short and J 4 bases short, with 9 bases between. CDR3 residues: CASRPDSYGYTF. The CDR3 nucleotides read TGTGCCAGCAGGCCAGACAGCTATGGCTACACCTTC.

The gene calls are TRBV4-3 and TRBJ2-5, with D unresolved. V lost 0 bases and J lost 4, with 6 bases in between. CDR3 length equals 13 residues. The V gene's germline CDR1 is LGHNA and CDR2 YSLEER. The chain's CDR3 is CASSQDPRETQYF. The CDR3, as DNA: TGCGCCAGCAGCCAAGATCCTCGAGAGACCCAGTACTTC.

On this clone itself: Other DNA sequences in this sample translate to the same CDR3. The CDR3 DNA reads TGCGCCAGCAGCCTTTCCGGACAGGGAAGATCACCCCTCCACTTT. Translating it yields CASSLSGQGRSPLHF. The chain is built from TRBV5-1 and TRBJ1-6; 8 nucleotides line up with TRBD1. CDR1 and CDR2 from the germline V gene are SGHRS and YFSETQ. This CDR3 has 15 residues. V gave up 4 bases and J gave up 10 bases; unmatched junction bases: 10.

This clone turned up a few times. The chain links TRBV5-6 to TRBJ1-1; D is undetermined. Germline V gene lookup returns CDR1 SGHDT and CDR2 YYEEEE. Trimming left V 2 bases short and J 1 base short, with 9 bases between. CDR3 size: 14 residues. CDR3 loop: CASSFSQSNTEAFF. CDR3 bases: TGTGCCAGCAGCTTCTCGCAGTCGAACACTGAAGCTTTCTTT.

The CDR3 DNA follows: TGTGCCAGCAGCTTAATATCGGGACTGAGTTCCTACGAGCAGTACTTC. Translating it yields CASSLISGLSSYEQYF. This chain uses TRBV7-6 with TRBJ2-7, with D possibly matching TRBD2 (6 bases). The V end lost 2 bases, the J end lost 1 base, and 15 bases lay between the germline ends. The CDR3 sequence is 16 residues long. Germline CDR1 and CDR2: SGHVS and FNYEAQ.

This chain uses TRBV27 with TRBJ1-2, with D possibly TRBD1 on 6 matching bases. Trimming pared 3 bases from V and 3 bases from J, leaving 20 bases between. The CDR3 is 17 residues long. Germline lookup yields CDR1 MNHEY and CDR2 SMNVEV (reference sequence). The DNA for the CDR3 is TGTGCCAGCAGTTTCCGCTCTCGGCAGGGGACGCACTATGGCTACACCTTC. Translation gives CASSFRSRQGTHYGYTF.

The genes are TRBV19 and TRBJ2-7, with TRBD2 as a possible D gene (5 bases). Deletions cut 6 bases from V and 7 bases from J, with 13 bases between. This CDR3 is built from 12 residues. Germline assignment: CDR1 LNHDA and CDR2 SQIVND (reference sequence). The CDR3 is CASSVMPGEQYF. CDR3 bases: TGTGCCAGTAGCGTAATGCCGGGAGAGCAGTACTTC.

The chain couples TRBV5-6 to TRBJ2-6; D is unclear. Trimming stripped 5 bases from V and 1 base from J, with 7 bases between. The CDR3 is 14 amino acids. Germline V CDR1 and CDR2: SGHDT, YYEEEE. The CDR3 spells CASRRESGANVLTF. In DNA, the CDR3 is TGTGCCAGCAGACGCGAATCTGGGGCCAACGTCCTGACTTTC.

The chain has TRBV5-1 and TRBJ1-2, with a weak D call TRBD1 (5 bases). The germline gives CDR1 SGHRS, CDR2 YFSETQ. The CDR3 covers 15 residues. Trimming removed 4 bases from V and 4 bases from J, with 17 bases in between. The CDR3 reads CASSPAGGSGYGYTF. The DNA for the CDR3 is TGCGCCAGCAGCCCCGCGGGGGGATCGGGCTATGGCTACACCTTC.

CDR3 sequence reads: CASSSRGAWDTEAFF. The CDR3 coding sequence is TGTGCCAGCTCCTCGCGGGGGGCTTGGGACACTGAAGCTTTCTTT. This chain links TRBV25-1 with TRBJ1-1; D is possibly TRBD1 (6 bases). In germline, CDR1 is MGHDK, CDR2 SYGVNS. The CDR3 loop spans 15 amino acids. Trimming removed 8 bases from V and 3 bases from J, with 19 bases in between.

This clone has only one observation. CDR3 in amino acids: CASSVEAAGGDTGELFF. The CDR3 DNA follows: TGTGCCAGCAGCGTAGAGGCGGCAGGGGGAGACACCGGGGAGCTGTTTTTT. The chain couples TRBV9 to TRBJ2-2; 7 positions match TRBD1. The CDR3 runs 17 residues. J gave up 3 bases and V 0 bases, and 8 bases lay outside the gene matches. CDR1 and CDR2 (germline): SGDLS, YYNGEE.